This T cell receptor beta chain was captured by sequencing in a study of blood T cells in healthy people across ages. Study findings and constraints: Donor CMV status was unknown, possibly confounding expanded clonotype changes.

Primed by a sample-barcoded 5' primer and a J-beta primer mix, a second PCR proceeded for 7 to 11 cycles. A template-switch adaptor that had 12 random nucleotides put a tag on each cDNA molecule. MiXCR, run by TCRdb on the 5' RACE reads, gives a single entry per CDR3 protein. The table includes about 640,000 distinct CDR3 sequences, approximately 50% detected once. To note about this clonotype: Its specificity is unknown.

The receptor comes from a man aged 55-75 years in good health. Specimen: blood.

The CDR3 bases are TGTGCCAGCAGCTTGACAGGGGGAACTTACTATGGCTACACCTTC. It specifies CASSLTGGTYYGYTF. This chain uses TRBV5-6 with TRBJ1-2; 8 nucleotides match TRBD1. This CDR3 is 15 amino acids long. Germline V gene data show CDR1 as SGHDT and CDR2 as YYEEEE. The J segment lost 3 bases and the V segment lost 1 base, leaving 5 bases of the junction unmatched.